The rows below give T cell receptor beta chains drawn from one sample of a study of blood T cell repertoires in COVID-19. Profiling relied on immunoSEQ multiplex PCR, and the TCRdb table lists in-frame clones only, not all of them. The repertoire consists of some 300,000 clones, with about nine tenths occurring once and the leading ten covering about 9.5%. Sequenced input: PBMCs or T cells enriched from blood (not recorded which). Every receptor here comes from a woman in her 40s who had recovered from COVID-19. CDR3s include the opening cysteine and the closing phenylalanine or tryptophan. The order of the fields is V gene, D gene, J gene, CDR3 DNA, CDR3 protein. D genes are given only for firm matches.

TRBV28,TRBD2,TRBJ2-3,TGTGCCAGCAGTTTATGGGGACTAGCGGGGGGGAGCACAGATACGCAGTATTTT,CASSLWGLAGGSTDTQYF
TRBV4-3,TRBD1,TRBJ1-3,TGCGCCAGCAGCCAAGACGGACAGGCGTCAGGAAACACCATATATTTT,CASSQDGQASGNTIYF
TRBV3-1/TRBV3-2,TRBD1,TRBJ2-5,TGTGCCAGCAGCCAAGGGTTAGGACAGGGTGAAGAGACCCAGTACTTC,CASSQGLGQGEETQYF
TRBV9,TRBD1,TRBJ1-4,TGTGCCAGCAGCGTATCCGGGACAGGGAATGAAAAACTGTTTTTT,CASSVSGTGNEKLFF
TRBV2,-,TRBJ2-4,TGTGCCAGCAGTGGTCCTACAGGGTTAGCCAAAAACATTCAGTACTTC,CASSGPTGLAKNIQYF
TRBV7-2,-,TRBJ1-3,TGTGCCAGCAGCTTGGGCCGCGTGGACACCATATATTTT,CASSLGRVDTIYF
TRBV28,-,TRBJ2-4,TGTGCCAGCAGGTCCACAGGAGCTGCAAACATTCAGTACTTC,CASRSTGAANIQYF
TRBV5-4,TRBD2,TRBJ2-1,TGTGCCAGCAGCATAAGCGGGGACTACAATGAGCAGTTCTTC,CASSISGDYNEQFF
TRBV28,-,TRBJ2-7,TGTGCCAGCAGTTCCTCAGGAACAGTAACCTACGAGCAGTACTTC,CASSSSGTVTYEQYF
TRBV19,-,TRBJ2-5,TGTGCCAGTTTAACTACAGGGCGCGAGACCCAGTACTTC,CASLTTGRETQYF
TRBV10-3,TRBD1,TRBJ2-7,TGTGCCATCAGAGTCCCGGGACAGGGTTTGGGCTCCTACGAGCAGTACTTC,CAIRVPGQGLGSYEQYF